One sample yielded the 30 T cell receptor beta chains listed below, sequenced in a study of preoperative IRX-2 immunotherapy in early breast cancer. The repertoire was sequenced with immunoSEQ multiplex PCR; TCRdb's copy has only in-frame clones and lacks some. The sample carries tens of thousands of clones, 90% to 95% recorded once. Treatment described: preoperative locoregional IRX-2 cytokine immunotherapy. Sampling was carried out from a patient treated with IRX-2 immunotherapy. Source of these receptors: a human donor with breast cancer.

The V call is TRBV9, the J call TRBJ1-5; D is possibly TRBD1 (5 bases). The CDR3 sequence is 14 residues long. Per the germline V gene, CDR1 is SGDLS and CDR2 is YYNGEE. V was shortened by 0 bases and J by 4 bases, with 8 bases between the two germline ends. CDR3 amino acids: CASSVDTGNQPQHF. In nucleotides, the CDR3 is TGTGCCAGCAGCGTAGACACAGGTAATCAGCCCCAGCATTTT.

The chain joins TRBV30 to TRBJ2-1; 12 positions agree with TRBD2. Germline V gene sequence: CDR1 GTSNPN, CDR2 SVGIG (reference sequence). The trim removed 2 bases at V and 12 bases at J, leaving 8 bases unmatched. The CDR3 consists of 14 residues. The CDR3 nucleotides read TGTGCCTGGAGTCTGACTAGCGGGAGTATTGGGCAGTTCTTC. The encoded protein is CAWSLTSGSIGQFF.

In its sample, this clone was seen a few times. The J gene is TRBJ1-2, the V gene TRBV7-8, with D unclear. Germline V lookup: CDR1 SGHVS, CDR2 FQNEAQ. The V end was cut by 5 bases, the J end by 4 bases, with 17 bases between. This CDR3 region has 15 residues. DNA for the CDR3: TGTGCCAGCAGCCCTAGCCCACTAGACCCCTATGGCTACACCTTC. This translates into CASSPSPLDPYGYTF.

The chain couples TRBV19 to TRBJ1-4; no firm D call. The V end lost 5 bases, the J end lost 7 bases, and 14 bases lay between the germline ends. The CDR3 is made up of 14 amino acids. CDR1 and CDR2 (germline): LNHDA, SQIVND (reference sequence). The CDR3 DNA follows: TGTGCCAGTAGTCAACTCACTCCCGGTGAAAAACTGTTTTTT. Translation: CASSQLTPGEKLFF.

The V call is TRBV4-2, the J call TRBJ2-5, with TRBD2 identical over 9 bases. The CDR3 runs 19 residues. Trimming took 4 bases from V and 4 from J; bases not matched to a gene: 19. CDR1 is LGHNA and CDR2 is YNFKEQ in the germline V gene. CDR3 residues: CASSPRAGGPTIRIETQYF. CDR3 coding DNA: TGTGCCAGCAGCCCAAGGGCGGGAGGGCCAACGATTCGAATAGAGACCCAGTACTTC.

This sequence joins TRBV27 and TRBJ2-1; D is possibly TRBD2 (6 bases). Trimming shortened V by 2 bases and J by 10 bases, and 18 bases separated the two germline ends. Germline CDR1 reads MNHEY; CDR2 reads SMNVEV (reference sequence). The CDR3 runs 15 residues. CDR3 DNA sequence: TGTGCCAGCAGTTTACGGGCGGACGGGAGAGGGGAGCAGTTCTTC. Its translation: CASSLRADGRGEQFF.

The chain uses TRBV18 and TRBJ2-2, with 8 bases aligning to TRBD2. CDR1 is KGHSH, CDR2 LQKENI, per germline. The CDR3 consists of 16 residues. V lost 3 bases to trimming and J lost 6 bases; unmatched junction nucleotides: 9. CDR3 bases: TGTGCCAGCTCACCGCCCGGGACTAGGGTTCCCGGGGAGCTGTTTTTT. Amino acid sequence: CASSPPGTRVPGELFF.

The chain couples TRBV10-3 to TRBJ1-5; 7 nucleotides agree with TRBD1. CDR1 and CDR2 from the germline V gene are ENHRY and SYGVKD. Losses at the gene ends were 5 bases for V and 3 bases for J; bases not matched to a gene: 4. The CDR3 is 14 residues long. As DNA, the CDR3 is TGTGCCATCAGTCGGGACAGTCTCAATCAGCCCCAGCATTTT. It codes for CAISRDSLNQPQHF.

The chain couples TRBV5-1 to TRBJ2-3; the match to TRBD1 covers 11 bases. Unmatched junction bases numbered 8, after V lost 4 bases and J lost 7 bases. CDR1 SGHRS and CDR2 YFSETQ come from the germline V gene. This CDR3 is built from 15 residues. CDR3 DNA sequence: TGCGCCAGCAGCACCCGGACAGGGGGCATGAATACGCAGTATTTT. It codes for CASSTRTGGMNTQYF.

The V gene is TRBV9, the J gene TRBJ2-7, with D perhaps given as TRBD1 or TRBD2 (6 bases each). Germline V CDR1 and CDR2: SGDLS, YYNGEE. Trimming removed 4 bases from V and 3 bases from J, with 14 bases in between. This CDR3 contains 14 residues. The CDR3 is CASSLLGGGYEQYF. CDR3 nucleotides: TGTGCCAGCAGCCTCTTAGGGGGAGGCTACGAGCAGTACTTC.

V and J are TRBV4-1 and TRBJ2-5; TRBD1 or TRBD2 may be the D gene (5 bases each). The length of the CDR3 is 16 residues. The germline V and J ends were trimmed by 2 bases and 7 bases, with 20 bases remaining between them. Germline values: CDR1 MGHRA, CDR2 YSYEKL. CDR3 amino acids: CASSQSLVLAGGTQYF. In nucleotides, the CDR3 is TGCGCCAGCAGCCAATCCCTCGTTCTAGCTGGGGGGACCCAGTACTTC.

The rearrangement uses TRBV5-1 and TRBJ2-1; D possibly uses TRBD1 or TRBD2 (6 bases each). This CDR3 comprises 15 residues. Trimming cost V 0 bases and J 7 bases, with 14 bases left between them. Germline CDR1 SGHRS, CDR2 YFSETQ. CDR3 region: CASSLGGATGNEQFF. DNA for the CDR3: TGCGCCAGCAGCTTGGGGGGGGCGACGGGGAATGAGCAGTTCTTC.

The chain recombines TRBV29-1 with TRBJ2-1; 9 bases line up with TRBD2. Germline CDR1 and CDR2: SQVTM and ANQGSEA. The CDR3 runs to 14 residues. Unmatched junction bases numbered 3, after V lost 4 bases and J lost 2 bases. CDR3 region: CSVVGGGAYNEQFF. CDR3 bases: TGCAGCGTTGTGGGCGGGGGGGCCTACAATGAGCAGTTCTTC.

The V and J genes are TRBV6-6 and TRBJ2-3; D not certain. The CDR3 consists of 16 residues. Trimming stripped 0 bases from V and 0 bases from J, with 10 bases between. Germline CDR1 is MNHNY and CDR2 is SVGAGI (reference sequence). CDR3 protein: CASSYSSPGSTDTQYF. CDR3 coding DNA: TGTGCCAGCAGTTACTCGAGCCCCGGGAGCACAGATACGCAGTATTTT.

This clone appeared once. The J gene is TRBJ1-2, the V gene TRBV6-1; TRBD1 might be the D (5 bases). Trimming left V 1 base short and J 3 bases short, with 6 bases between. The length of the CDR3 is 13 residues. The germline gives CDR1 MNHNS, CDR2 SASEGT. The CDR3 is CASSEGGYYGYTF. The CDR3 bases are TGTGCCAGCAGTGAAGGGGGGTACTATGGCTACACCTTC.

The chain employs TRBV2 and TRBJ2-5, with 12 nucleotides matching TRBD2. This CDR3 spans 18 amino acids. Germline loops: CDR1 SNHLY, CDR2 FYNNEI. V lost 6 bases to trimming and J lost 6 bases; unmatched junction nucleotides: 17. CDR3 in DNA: TGTGCCAGCAGGGACCAGCCTATACTAGCGGGGGGAGGCAAGACCCAGTACTTC. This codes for CASRDQPILAGGGKTQYF.

CDR3 amino acids: CASRPGQSYNEQFF. In DNA, the CDR3 is TGTGCCAGCAGACCGGGACAGAGCTACAATGAGCAGTTCTTC. The chain combines TRBV11-2 with TRBJ2-1, with 7 bases identical to TRBD1. Germline trimming cut 6 bases from V and 3 bases from J; bases unmatched to any gene: 5. This CDR3 has 14 residues. The germline CDR1 and CDR2 sequences are SGHAT and FQNNGV.

CDR3 in DNA: TGTGCCATCAGTGGAAAGGGGACTAGCGGGTCCTCCTACGAGCAGTACTTC. As protein: CAISGKGTSGSSYEQYF. V gene TRBV10-3 combines with J gene TRBJ2-7, with 12 nucleotides matching TRBD2. The CDR3 is 17 amino acids. Germline CDR1 is ENHRY and CDR2 is SYGVKD. Unmatched junction bases numbered 7, after V lost 4 bases and J lost 0 bases.

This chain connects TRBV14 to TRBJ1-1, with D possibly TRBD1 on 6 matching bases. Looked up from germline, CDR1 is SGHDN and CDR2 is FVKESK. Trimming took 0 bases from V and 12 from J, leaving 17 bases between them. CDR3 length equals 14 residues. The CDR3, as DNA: TGTGCCAGCAGCCAAGAGTTGCGTTCAGGGGCGACTTTCTTT. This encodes CASSQELRSGATFF.

CDR3 sequence: CSGYLVETQYF. Here the CDR3 DNA reads TGCAGTGGGTACTTGGTAGAGACCCAGTACTTC. The chain employs TRBV20-1 and TRBJ2-5, with D unresolved. V dropped 7 bases and J dropped 4 bases, with 10 bases sitting between them. The V gene's germline CDR1 is DFQATT and CDR2 SNEGSKA (reference sequence). This CDR3 is 11 amino acids long.

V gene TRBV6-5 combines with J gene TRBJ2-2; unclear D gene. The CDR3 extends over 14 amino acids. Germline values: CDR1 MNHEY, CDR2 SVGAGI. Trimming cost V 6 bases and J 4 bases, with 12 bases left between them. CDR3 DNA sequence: TGTGCCAGCAGCCCCGGGTCCTTCACCGGGGAGCTGTTTTTT. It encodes CASSPGSFTGELFF.

The CDR3 region has the DNA TGTGCCAGCGGATCGGCTGTGTACAGGCTAGCCATGAACACTGAAGCTTTCTTT. Translation gives CASGSAVYRLAMNTEAFF. The rearrangement uses TRBV2 and TRBJ1-1; a possible D gene is TRBD1 (5 bases). V lost 8 bases to trimming and J lost 0 bases, with 25 bases between them. This CDR3 is 18 amino acids long. In germline, CDR1 is SNHLY, CDR2 FYNNEI.

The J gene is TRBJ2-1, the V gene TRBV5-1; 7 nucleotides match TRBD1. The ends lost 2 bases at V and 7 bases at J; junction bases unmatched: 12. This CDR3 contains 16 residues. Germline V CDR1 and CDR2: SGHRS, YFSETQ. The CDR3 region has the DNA TGCGCCAGCAGCTTACCGCTGACAGGGAAAGGGAATGAGCAGTTCTTC. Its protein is CASSLPLTGKGNEQFF.

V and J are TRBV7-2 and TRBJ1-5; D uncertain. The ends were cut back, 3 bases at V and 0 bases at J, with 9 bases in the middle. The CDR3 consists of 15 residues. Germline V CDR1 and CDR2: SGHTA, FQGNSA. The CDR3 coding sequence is TGTGCCAGCAGCTTGAACAGAAATAGCAATCAGCCCCAGCATTTT. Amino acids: CASSLNRNSNQPQHF.

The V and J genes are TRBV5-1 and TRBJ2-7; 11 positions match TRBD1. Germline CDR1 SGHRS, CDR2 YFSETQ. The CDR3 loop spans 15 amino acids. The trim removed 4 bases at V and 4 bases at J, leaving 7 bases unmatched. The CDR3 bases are TGCGCCAGCAGCACCCGCGGACAGGGGGCGTACGAGCAGTACTTC. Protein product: CASSTRGQGAYEQYF.

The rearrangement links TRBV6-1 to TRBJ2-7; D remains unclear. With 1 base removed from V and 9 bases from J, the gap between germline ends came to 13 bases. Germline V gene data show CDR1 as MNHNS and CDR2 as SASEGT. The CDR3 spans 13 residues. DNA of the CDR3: TGTGCCAGCAGTGAAGACTCGGGCACTCGGCAGTACTTC. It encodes CASSEDSGTRQYF.

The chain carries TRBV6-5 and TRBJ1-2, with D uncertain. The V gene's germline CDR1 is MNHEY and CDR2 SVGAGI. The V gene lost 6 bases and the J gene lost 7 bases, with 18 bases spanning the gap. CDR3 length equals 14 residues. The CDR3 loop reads CASSSGPLFGGYTF. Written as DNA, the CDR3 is TGTGCCAGCAGCTCCGGACCGCTCTTTGGTGGCTACACCTTC.

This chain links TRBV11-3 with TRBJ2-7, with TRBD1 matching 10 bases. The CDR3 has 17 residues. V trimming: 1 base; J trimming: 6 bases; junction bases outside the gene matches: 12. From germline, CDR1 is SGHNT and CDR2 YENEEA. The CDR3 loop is CASSLVDAGQGLGEQYF. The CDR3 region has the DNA TGTGCCAGCAGCTTAGTTGATGCGGGACAGGGGTTAGGCGAGCAGTACTTC.

In nucleotides, the CDR3 is TGTGCCAGCAGCTTGGCTGGCAGGGGATCCCTCAATGAGCAGTTCTTC. It translates to CASSLAGRGSLNEQFF. V usage is TRBV5-4 and J usage is TRBJ2-1; a weak D match, TRBD1 (6 bases). The CDR3 has 16 amino acids. V lost 0 bases to trimming and J lost 6 bases, with 16 bases between them. Germline lookup yields CDR1 SGHNT and CDR2 YYREEE (reference sequence).

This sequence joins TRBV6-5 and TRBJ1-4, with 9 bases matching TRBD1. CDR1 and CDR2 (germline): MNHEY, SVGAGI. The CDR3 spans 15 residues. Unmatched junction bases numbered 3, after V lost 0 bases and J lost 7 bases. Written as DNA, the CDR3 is TGTGCCAGCAGTTACTCAACAGGGGGCGGTGAAAAACTGTTTTTT. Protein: CASSYSTGGGEKLFF.